This T cell receptor beta chain comes out of a study of OX40 agonist ivuxolimab in advanced cancers. The V end was cut by 1 base, the J end by 2 bases, with 12 bases between. Germline V lookup: CDR1 MGHRA, CDR2 YSYEKL. There are 16 residues in the CDR3. The data were produced by immunoSEQ multiplex PCR, yet TCRdb's version contains in-frame clones alone and is incomplete. This sample has 98,000 or so clones, with roughly 89% found just once. The rearrangement uses TRBV4-1 and TRBJ1-3; tentative D call: TRBD1 (5 bases). This sequence was found in an adult with an advanced solid tumor such as melanoma, head and neck, liver or kidney cancer. Sequenced material: CD4+ or CD8+ T cells sorted from blood, taken in a trial of the OX40 agonist ivuxolimab. The CDR3, as DNA: TGCGCCAGCAGCCAAGCAGGGATTTCGGCTGGAAACACCATATATTTT. Its translation is CASSQAGISAGNTIYF.